These T cell receptor beta chains were read from a single sample in a study of TIL therapy for anti-PD-1-resistant metastatic lung cancer. Sequenced by immunoSEQ multiplex PCR; TCRdb stores in-frame clones only, minus some. The data show approximately 53,000 clones, around three quarters seen once. Sample: blood, taken at baseline. These TCRs come from a woman aged 25 to 80 with non-small cell lung cancer. Each CDR3 is given with its conserved first and last residue. Each record gives: V gene, J gene, D gene, clone size, CDR3 protein, CDR3 DNA. D genes are given only for firm matches. For some rows the clone size is stated as once, few or many, or as a class when expanded; others skip it.

>TRBV27|TRBJ1-1|-|-
CASSSWSGGTEAFF
TGTGCCAGCAGTTCTTGGTCGGGTGGCACTGAAGCTTTCTTT
>TRBV13|TRBJ2-3|-|-
CASSRTRGADTQYF
TGTGCCAGCAGCCGAACGAGGGGAGCAGATACGCAGTATTTT
>TRBV9|TRBJ1-2|-|-
CASSAPSAGDINYGYTF
TGTGCCAGCAGCGCCCCCTCTGCAGGGGATATCAACTATGGCTACACCTTC
>TRBV6-1|TRBJ2-1|TRBD2|-
CASSAILAGAGGNEQFF
TGTGCCAGCAGTGCAATACTAGCGGGAGCTGGAGGCAATGAGCAGTTCTTC
>TRBV7-2|TRBJ1-2|-|-
CASSSQGGPLTF
TGTGCCAGCAGCTCCCAAGGGGGGCCCCTCACCTTC
>TRBV28|TRBJ2-7|TRBD1|few
CASNTWTGPRNEQYF
TGTGCCAGCAATACCTGGACAGGGCCTAGGAACGAGCAGTACTTC
>TRBV6-1|TRBJ2-5|-|-
CASSEVRETQYF
TGTGCCAGCAGTGAAGTTAGGGAGACCCAGTACTTC
>TRBV4-1|TRBJ2-7|TRBD2|-
CASSQGTRSGSFSEQYF
TGCGCCAGCAGCCAAGGTACACGTAGCGGGAGTTTTAGCGAGCAGTACTTC
>TRBV12-5|TRBJ2-3|TRBD1|-
CASGRDRVTDTQYF
TGTGCTAGTGGTCGGGACAGGGTCACAGATACGCAGTATTTT
>TRBV28|TRBJ2-2|TRBD1|once
CASSFYQGAWSGELFF
TGTGCCAGCAGTTTTTATCAGGGGGCTTGGTCCGGGGAGCTGTTTTTT
>TRBV5-4|TRBJ2-4|TRBD1|-
CASSPGTGSLAKNIQYF
TGTGCCAGCAGCCCCGGGACAGGTAGTCTAGCCAAAAACATTCAGTACTTC
>TRBV11-2|TRBJ2-1|TRBD2|-
CASSPQKGGVYNEQFF
TGTGCCAGCAGCCCGCAGAAGGGAGGGGTCTACAATGAGCAGTTCTTC
>TRBV7-2|TRBJ2-2|TRBD2|-
CASSSLAGASTGELFF
TGTGCCAGCAGCTCACTAGCGGGGGCGTCCACCGGGGAGCTGTTTTTT
>TRBV6-5|TRBJ2-1|-|-
CASSRGNEQFF
TGTGCCAGCAGTAGAGGGAATGAGCAGTTCTTC
>TRBV27|TRBJ1-2|-|-
CASSLRVGSGYTF
TGTGCCAGCAGTTTACGCGTTGGTTCTGGCTACACCTTC
>TRBV10-1|TRBJ2-7|TRBD1|-
CASSESLGQGMMYF
TGCGCCAGCAGTGAGTCGCTGGGACAGGGGATGATGTACTTC
>TRBV10-3|TRBJ2-7|TRBD2|few
CAIRGGTSSYEQYF
TGTGCCATCAGAGGTGGGACTAGCTCCTACGAGCAGTACTTC
>TRBV7-2|TRBJ1-3|TRBD1|-
CASSSRSGTGALSGNTIYF
TGTGCCAGCAGCTCTCGGTCCGGGACAGGAGCCCTCTCTGGAAACACCATATATTTT
>TRBV4-3|TRBJ1-2|TRBD1|few
CASSQEGRGRGYGYTF
TGCGCCAGCAGCCAAGAGGGAAGGGGGCGAGGCTATGGCTACACCTTC
>TRBV25-1|TRBJ2-1|-|-
CASSEQTSPYNEQFF
TGTGCCAGCAGTGAACAAACAAGCCCGTACAATGAGCAGTTCTTC
>TRBV5-1|TRBJ1-1|TRBD1|-
CASSGGQGNTEAFF
TGCGCCAGCAGCGGGGGACAGGGGAACACTGAAGCTTTCTTT
>TRBV5-6|TRBJ2-5|-|-
CASSPRAVEETQYF
TGTGCCAGCAGCCCGAGGGCAGTGGAAGAGACCCAGTACTTC
>TRBV6-5|TRBJ1-5|TRBD1|-
CASSGTGGLQPQHF
TGTGCCAGCAGTGGGACAGGGGGCCTTCAGCCCCAGCATTTT
>TRBV5-1|TRBJ1-2|TRBD1|-
CASSLGDSGIYGYTF
TGCGCCAGCAGCTTGGGGGACAGTGGCATCTATGGCTACACCTTC
>TRBV29-1|TRBJ1-5|TRBD1|-
CSAAGTDLNQPQHF
TGCAGCGCCGCGGGGACAGACCTCAATCAGCCCCAGCATTTT
>TRBV19|TRBJ1-1|TRBD1|-
CASSIGVRQGRTEAFF
TGTGCCAGTAGTATCGGGGTTCGACAGGGCCGTACTGAAGCTTTCTTT
>TRBV6-5|TRBJ1-4|-|-
CASSRQEIEKLFF
TGTGCCAGCAGTCGACAGGAAATAGAAAAACTGTTTTTT
>TRBV5-1|TRBJ1-2|TRBD1|medium-sized
CASSASGTGIYGYTF
TGCGCCAGCAGCGCCTCCGGGACAGGGATTTATGGCTACACCTTC
>TRBV5-1|TRBJ2-2|TRBD1|-
CASSLGQGERELFF
TGCGCCAGCAGCTTGGGACAGGGGGAACGGGAGCTGTTTTTT
>TRBV30|TRBJ2-5|TRBD1|-
CAWSVEGGMRETQYF
TGTGCCTGGAGTGTAGAAGGGGGCATGAGAGAGACCCAGTACTTC
>TRBV18|TRBJ1-1|-|-
CASSPHNPPRELRAFF
TGTGCCAGCTCACCACATAACCCTCCCCGGGAGTTGAGAGCTTTCTTT
>TRBV20-1|TRBJ2-7|-|-
CSATEGGEQYF
TGCAGTGCGACCGAGGGCGGCGAGCAGTACTTC